This TCR beta chain was sequenced in a study of blood T cell repertoires in COVID-19. Study context: The origin of the acute and convalescent COVID-19 samples was the United States, Italy and Spain.

As originally analysed: Nucleated cell counts were estimated from reference gene primer amplification. Only in-frame clones appear in the TCRdb table, and some are missing; sequencing was by immunoSEQ multiplex PCR. Clonal size and the V and J genes are those of that table, whereas D and trimming came from the DNA. This table holds about 310,000 clones, roughly 90% found once. Participants reported their clinical history, and cohort assignment relied on those reports. The ends were cut back, 0 bases at V and 1 base at J, with 7 bases in the middle. Per the germline V gene, CDR1 is SGHNT and CDR2 is YYREEE (reference sequence). CDR3 length equals 14 residues.

V is TRBV5-4 and J is TRBJ1-1; no reliable D call. The source of this sequence is a woman aged 25 to 45 who had recovered from COVID-19. Sequenced material: PBMCs or T cells enriched from blood (not recorded which). The CDR3 DNA is TGTGCCAGCAGCTTGGTGGGAGGGAACACTGAAGCTTTCTTT. This translates into CASSLVGGNTEAFF. The full variable domain, with the rest looked up from reference TRBV5-4 and TRBJ1-1, is ETGVTQSPTHLIKTRGQQVTLRCSSQSGHNTVSWYQQALGQGPQFIFQYYREEENGRGNFPPRFSGLQFPNYSSELNVNALELDDSALYLCASSLVGGNTEAFFGQGTRLTVV.